The 29 T cell receptor beta chains listed next were all sequenced from one sample in a study of blood T cell repertoires in COVID-19. Data came from immunoSEQ multiplex PCR; TCRdb stores just in-frame clones and leaves some out. The table has some 300,000 clones, nearly 90% seen once. Sequenced material: peripheral blood. These receptors came from a woman aged 40 to 49 with COVID-19, enrolled during active disease.

V gene TRBV7-9 combines with J gene TRBJ1-1, with D uncertain. Germline V gene lookup returns CDR1 SEHNR and CDR2 FQNEAQ (reference sequence). This CDR3 has 12 amino acids. The V end was cut by 5 bases, the J end by 10 bases, with 14 bases between. The chain's CDR3 is CASSPALGSAFF. DNA of the CDR3: TGTGCCAGCAGCCCGGCATTGGGCTCAGCTTTCTTT.

J is TRBJ1-3 and V is TRBV28; maybe TRBD1 (5 bases). Germline V gene data show CDR1 as MDHEN and CDR2 as SYDVKM. The CDR3 contains 14 residues. V was trimmed by 3 bases and J by 2 bases, leaving 8 bases between them. CDR3 in amino acids: CASSFRVAGNTIYF. DNA for the CDR3: TGTGCCAGCAGTTTCAGGGTGGCTGGAAACACCATATATTTT.

This chain connects TRBV6-5 to TRBJ1-2; TRBD1 agrees at 7 bases. The germline V gene encodes CDR1 MNHEY and CDR2 SVGAGI. CDR3 length equals 12 residues. V was pared by 7 bases and J by 6 bases, with 5 bases of the junction left unmatched. Here the CDR3 DNA reads TGTGCCAGCAATAGACAGGGAAATGGCTACACCTTC. The encoded protein is CASNRQGNGYTF.

The genes are TRBV11-2 and TRBJ1-1, with D perhaps TRBD1 (6 bases). The CDR3 consists of 13 residues. With 5 bases removed from V and 3 bases from J, the gap between germline ends came to 10 bases. Looked up from germline, CDR1 is SGHAT and CDR2 is FQNNGV. As DNA, the CDR3 is TGTGCCAGCAGCCATGGACAGTACACTGAAGCTTTCTTT. This sequence encodes CASSHGQYTEAFF.

The genes are TRBV7-8 and TRBJ2-6; 10 bases map to TRBD2. V was pared by 6 bases and J by 3 bases, with 26 bases of the junction left unmatched. The CDR3 contains 23 residues. Germline CDR1 and CDR2: SGHVS and FQNEAQ. CDR3 coding DNA: TGTGCCAGCAGACGAGGTACCCATAGCGGGAGGCACAAACTAGCTGGTGGGGCCAACGTCCTGACTTTC. It encodes CASRRGTHSGRHKLAGGANVLTF.

This clone was recorded only once. The chain joins TRBV9 to TRBJ1-5, with D possibly matching TRBD1 (5 bases). V was pared by 3 bases and J by 0 bases, with 7 bases between. The CDR3 has 14 amino acids. Per germline, CDR1 SGDLS and CDR2 YYNGEE. The CDR3 nucleotides read TGTGCCAGCAGCGCGACAGATAGCAATCAGCCCCAGCATTTT. Translated, it gives CASSATDSNQPQHF.

The chain uses TRBV5-3 and TRBJ1-6; TRBD1 is a possible D gene (5 bases). TRBV5-3 is an ORF, and what it does is uncertain. The V gene lost 3 bases and the J gene lost 2 bases, with 18 bases spanning the gap. The CDR3 runs to 18 residues. DNA for the CDR3: TGTGCCAGAAGCTCAAGGAGACCCGGGGGAACCTATAATTCACCCCTCCACTTT. It translates to CARSSRRPGGTYNSPLHF.

The chain carries TRBV7-2 and TRBJ1-1; D is possibly TRBD1 (5 bases). Germline V gives CDR1 SGHTA, CDR2 FQGNSA. This CDR3 is 16 amino acids long. V was trimmed by 4 bases and J by 4 bases, leaving 19 bases between them. The CDR3 DNA reads TGTGCCAGCAGCTCAACTCATCTAACGGGGGGCACTGAAGCTTTCTTT. It specifies CASSSTHLTGGTEAFF.

The rearrangement links TRBV4-3 to TRBJ2-3; D is unresolved. The ends were cut back, 0 bases at V and 1 base at J, with 8 bases in the middle. The CDR3 is 15 amino acids. CDR1 is LGHNA and CDR2 is YSLEER in the germline V gene. CDR3 nucleotide sequence: TGCGCCAGCAGCCAAGAAGACTTAGGCACAGATACGCAGTATTTT. Translation: CASSQEDLGTDTQYF.

The rearrangement uses TRBV27 and TRBJ1-2; unclear D gene. Deletions cut 3 bases from V and 8 bases from J, with 10 bases between. The CDR3 extends over 12 amino acids. CDR1 is MNHEY and CDR2 is SMNVEV in the germline V gene (reference sequence). Here the CDR3 DNA reads TGTGCCAGCAGTTTTTTGGGAGGCGGCTACACCTTC. Its protein is CASSFLGGGYTF.

The chain joins TRBV7-6 to TRBJ1-1; TRBD1 matches at 8 bases. After removal of 5 bases from V and 1 base from J, the junction contained 6 bases not matched to a gene. This CDR3 has 15 amino acids. CDR1 and CDR2 from the germline V gene are SGHVS and FNYEAQ. In DNA form, the CDR3 reads TGTGCCAGCAGCCTAGGACAGGGAGGGAACACTGAAGCTTTCTTT. Protein: CASSLGQGGNTEAFF.

The chain joins TRBV4-3 to TRBJ2-3; 7 bases are shared with TRBD1. The CDR3 is made up of 16 amino acids. With 2 bases clipped from V and 3 bases from J, the junction kept 8 bases outside the gene matches. Germline V gene data show CDR1 as LGHNA and CDR2 as YSLEER. CDR3 residues: CASSQSLAGGTDTQYF. CDR3 DNA: TGCGCCAGCAGCCAATCCTTGGCAGGGGGTACAGATACGCAGTATTTT.

The chain is built from TRBV5-1 and TRBJ2-7; D may be TRBD1 (5 bases). Trimming cost V 1 base and J 7 bases, with 9 bases left between them. CDR3 length equals 12 residues. Germline lookup yields CDR1 SGHRS and CDR2 YFSETQ. The CDR3 sequence: CASSLNAGEQYF. CDR3 sequence (DNA): TGCGCCAGCAGCTTGAATGCAGGGGAGCAGTACTTC.

The chain employs TRBV16 and TRBJ1-5; no clear D gene. V lost 2 bases and J lost 10, with 6 bases in between. The CDR3 runs to 11 residues. From germline, CDR1 is KGHSY and CDR2 FQNENV. CDR3 in amino acids: CASSQNIPQHF. The CDR3 DNA reads TGTGCCAGCAGCCAAAACATTCCCCAGCATTTT.

This clone appeared a single time. The rearrangement joins TRBV11-2 to TRBJ1-1; D may be TRBD1 (6 bases). The length of the CDR3 is 14 residues. The V gene lost 1 base and the J gene lost 4 bases, with 10 bases spanning the gap. Germline-derived CDR1 and CDR2 are SGHAT and FQNNGV. The CDR3 coding sequence is TGTGCCAGCAGCTTAGGGCAGGGGAGCACTGAAGCTTTCTTT. This translates into CASSLGQGSTEAFF.

The V gene is TRBV10-3, the J gene TRBJ1-2; D may be TRBD1 (6 bases). CDR1 is ENHRY, CDR2 SYGVKD, per germline. V was clipped by 8 bases and J by 5 bases, with 15 bases between them. CDR3 size: 13 residues. In DNA form, the CDR3 reads TGTGCCATCGGAACAGGGCTCCCATATGGCTACACCTTC. Translating gives CAIGTGLPYGYTF.

This chain joins TRBV19 and TRBJ1-6; 9 bases match TRBD1. Losses at the gene ends were 6 bases for V and 8 bases for J; bases not matched to a gene: 29. CDR1 is LNHDA and CDR2 is SQIVND in the germline V gene (reference sequence). This CDR3 comprises 22 residues. CDR3 in DNA: TGTGCCAGTAGACTCATATGGGTTGCCGGGACAGGGAACCCCAGGAGATATTCACCCCTCCACTTT. Amino acids: CASRLIWVAGTGNPRRYSPLHF.

Notes on this clone: One end of the junction is discordant with germline, which a read error may explain. Other DNA sequences within the sample encode an identical CDR3. This chain uses TRBV7-9 with TRBJ2-7, with 9 bases matching TRBD1. CDR3 length: 16 amino acids. Germline V lookup: CDR1 SEHNR, CDR2 FQNEAQ (reference sequence). In DNA form, the CDR3 reads TGTGCCAGCAGCTTCTACCACAGGGGGCAGTGGTACGAGCAGTACTTT. Encoded protein: CASSFYHRGQWYEQYF.

The CDR3: CASSLQRGKLDTQYF. CDR3 DNA sequence: TGCGCCAGCAGCTTGCAGCGGGGGAAGTTAGATACGCAGTATTTT. The chain uses TRBV5-1 and TRBJ2-3; 8 bases are shared with TRBD2. Trimming cost V 1 base and J 5 bases; bases outside gene matches: 6. CDR1 SGHRS and CDR2 YFSETQ come from the germline V gene. The CDR3 consists of 15 residues.

The gene calls are TRBV29-1 and TRBJ2-5, with 9 bases that match TRBD2. Germline V gene sequence: CDR1 SQVTM, CDR2 ANQGSEA. CDR3 length: 14 residues. V lost 3 bases to trimming and J lost 4 bases; unmatched junction nucleotides: 6. The CDR3 DNA sequence: TGCAGCGTTGACAGGGCGGGGGGGCCAGAGACCCAGTACTTC. This gives the protein CSVDRAGGPETQYF.

The chain's CDR3 is CASRLDSSYEQYF. CDR3 bases: TGTGCCAGCAGATTGGACAGTTCCTACGAGCAGTACTTC. The chain joins TRBV27 to TRBJ2-7, with D possibly being TRBD1 (6 bases). The CDR3 sequence is 13 residues long. Trimming took 6 bases from V and 1 from J, leaving 10 bases between them. Germline CDR1 MNHEY, CDR2 SMNVEV (reference sequence).

V is TRBV9 and J is TRBJ2-7, with 11 bases fitting TRBD2. This CDR3 comprises 14 residues. J was trimmed by 5 bases and V by 1 base; bases with no gene match: 2. The germline V gene encodes CDR1 SGDLS and CDR2 YYNGEE. This CDR3 is CASSVMGLADEQYF. CDR3 DNA: TGTGCCAGCAGCGTAATGGGACTAGCGGACGAGCAGTACTTC.

The rearrangement joins TRBV24-1 to TRBJ2-2; 9 positions agree with TRBD1. Germline CDR1 KGHDR, CDR2 SFDVKD. V shed 1 base and J 5 bases; nucleotides not matched to a gene: 7. CDR3 size: 17 residues. This CDR3 is CATSDFPQGASTGELFF. The CDR3 DNA reads TGTGCCACCAGTGATTTTCCACAGGGGGCAAGTACCGGGGAGCTGTTTTTT.

This sequence joins TRBV7-2 and TRBJ2-3, with 7 positions matching TRBD2. Germline CDR1 and CDR2: SGHTA and FQGNSA. The CDR3 covers 15 residues. Unmatched junction bases numbered 5, after V lost 5 bases and J lost 0 bases. CDR3 amino acids: CASSPLASSTDTQYF. The DNA of the CDR3 is TGTGCCAGCAGCCCACTAGCGTCTAGCACAGATACGCAGTATTTT.

This rearrangement joins TRBV5-4 to TRBJ2-7, with a tentative D call TRBD2 (6 bases). Trimming cost V 0 bases and J 1 base, with 11 bases left between them. The CDR3 extends over 15 amino acids. Looked up from germline, CDR1 is SGHNT and CDR2 is YYREEE (reference sequence). The CDR3 region has the DNA TGTGCCAGCAGCTTGGCGGCGGGGCGTTCCTACGAGCAGTACTTC. Translation gives CASSLAAGRSYEQYF.

This clone was counted once. This chain links TRBV27 with TRBJ2-1; TRBD2 matches 9 bases. CDR3 length: 16 residues. V was pared by 5 bases and J by 7 bases, with 12 bases of the junction left unmatched. Per germline, CDR1 MNHEY and CDR2 SMNVEV (reference sequence). The CDR3, as DNA: TGTGCCAGCAGTGTCCTTCTGACTAGCGGTGTGAATGAGCAGTTCTTC. It specifies CASSVLLTSGVNEQFF.

This rearrangement joins TRBV28 to TRBJ2-5; D possibly corresponds to TRBD2 (7 bases). Trimming stripped 1 base from V and 4 bases from J, with 10 bases between. This CDR3 comprises 14 residues. CDR1 is MDHEN, CDR2 SYDVKM, per germline. Written as DNA, the CDR3 is TGTGCCAGCAGTTTATTGGGGGGGCCAGAGACCCAGTACTTC. It yields the protein CASSLLGGPETQYF.

The rearrangement links TRBV5-6 to TRBJ1-1; D perhaps matches TRBD1 (5 bases). Trimming shortened V by 0 bases and J by 4 bases, and 7 bases separated the two germline ends. This CDR3 has 13 amino acids. Germline values: CDR1 SGHDT, CDR2 YYEEEE. CDR3 nucleotides: TGTGCCAGCAGCTTGGCAGGGTCCACTGAAGCTTTCTTT. Its translation is CASSLAGSTEAFF.

J is TRBJ1-2 and V is TRBV6-6, with 8 bases fitting TRBD1. Germline-derived CDR1 and CDR2 are MNHNY and SVGAGI (reference sequence). V shed 5 bases and J 5 bases; nucleotides not matched to a gene: 10. The CDR3 covers 15 residues. CDR3 DNA: TGTGCCAGCAGTGCAGGGGGCTCACTTCCTTATGGCTACACCTTC. It codes for CASSAGGSLPYGYTF.